The T cell receptor (beta chain) described here comes from a study of molecular identifiers for immune sequencing clone quantification. The CDR3 loop spans 17 amino acids. Losses at the gene ends were 8 bases for V and 3 bases for J; bases not matched to a gene: 19. TCRdb recomputed calls from the PCR reads with MiXCR, one row per CDR3 protein. The data hold around 470,000 distinct CDR3 sequences, with around a fifth observed a single time. The chain uses TRBV5-3 and TRBJ1-2; TRBD1 matches 7 bases. TRBV5-3 belongs to the ORF category, with a function that is uncertain. Specimen: naive CD8+ T cells from blood, with Jurkat cell RNA spiked in. The subset here: FACS-sorted CD8+CD4-CCR7+CD45RA+ naive T cells. The sequence was obtained from a human donor in good health. Some libraries in this study had Jurkat cell RNA spiked in. The DNA of the CDR3 is TGTGCCAGCGGCTTGGCACGCGACAGGGCTTTTGACTATGGCTACACCTTC. Amino acid sequence: CASGLARDRAFDYGYTF.